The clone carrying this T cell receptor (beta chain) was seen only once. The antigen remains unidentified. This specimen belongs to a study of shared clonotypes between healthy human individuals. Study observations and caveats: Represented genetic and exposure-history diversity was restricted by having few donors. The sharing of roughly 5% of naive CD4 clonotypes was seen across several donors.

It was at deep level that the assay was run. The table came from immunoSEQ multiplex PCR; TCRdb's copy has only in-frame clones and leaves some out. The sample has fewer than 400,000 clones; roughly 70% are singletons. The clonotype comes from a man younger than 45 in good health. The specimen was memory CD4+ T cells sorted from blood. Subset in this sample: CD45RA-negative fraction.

Here the CDR3 reads CASSSSLNTEAFF. The CDR3 DNA follows: TGTGCCAGCAGTTCCTCCCTGAACACTGAAGCTTTCTTT. The V and J genes are TRBV28 and TRBJ1-1; D is ambiguous. Germline V gives CDR1 MDHEN, CDR2 SYDVKM. Trimming removed 4 bases from V and 0 bases from J, with 6 bases in between. This CDR3 contains 13 residues.